This TCR beta chain was observed in a study of human versus mouse CDR3 diversity and MHC coevolution. This CDR3 contains 14 residues. The ends lost 3 bases at V and 6 bases at J; junction bases unmatched: 3. The germline CDR1 and CDR2 sequences are MNHEY and SMNVEV (reference sequence). The data were produced by immunoSEQ multiplex PCR, yet TCRdb's version contains in-frame clones alone and is incomplete. The sample shows 55,000 to 65,000 clones, approximately 94% of them seen only once. This clone was observed a few times. Material: naive CD4+ T cells from blood. The subset here: CD45RO-negative CD62L-positive naive CD4 T cells. The receptor was isolated from a person between 55 and 69 years old in good health. This chain links TRBV27 with TRBJ2-3; TRBD2 agrees at 10 bases. CDR3 bases: TGTGCCAGCAGTTTGACTAGCGGGCCCGATACGCAGTATTTT. As protein: CASSLTSGPDTQYF.